The TCR beta chain under discussion was sequenced for a study of blood T cell repertoires in COVID-19. About the research overall: Donors in the United States, Italy and Spain gave samples during acute or convalescent COVID-19.

Generated by immunoSEQ multiplex PCR, the TCRdb table keeps only in-frame clones and is missing some. The data show 250,000 to 400,000 clones, with about 87% seen just once and 1.5% to 2% held by the top ten. The CDR3 runs to 15 residues. Germline CDR1 reads KGHDR; CDR2 reads SFDVKD. The trim removed 1 base at V and 7 bases at J, leaving 5 bases unmatched. The source material was peripheral blood. The genes are TRBV24-1 and TRBJ2-1; the match to TRBD1 covers 8 bases. This TCR derives from a woman under 40 with COVID-19, enrolled during active disease. For the CDR3, the DNA is TGTGCCACCAGTGATTTAAGGACAGGGCTTAATGAGCAGTTCTTC. Translation: CATSDLRTGLNEQFF.